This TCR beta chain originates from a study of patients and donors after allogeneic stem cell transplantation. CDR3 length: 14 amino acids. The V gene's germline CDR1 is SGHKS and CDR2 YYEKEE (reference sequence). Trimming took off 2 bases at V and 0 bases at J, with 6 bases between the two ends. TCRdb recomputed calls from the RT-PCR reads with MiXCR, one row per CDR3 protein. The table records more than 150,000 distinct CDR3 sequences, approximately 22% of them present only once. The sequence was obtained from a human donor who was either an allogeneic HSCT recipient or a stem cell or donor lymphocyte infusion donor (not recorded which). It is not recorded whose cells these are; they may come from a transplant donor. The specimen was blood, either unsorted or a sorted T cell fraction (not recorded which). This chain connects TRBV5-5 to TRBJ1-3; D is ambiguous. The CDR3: CASSLQSSGNTIYF. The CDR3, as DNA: TGTGCCAGCAGCTTACAGAGCTCTGGAAACACCATATATTTT. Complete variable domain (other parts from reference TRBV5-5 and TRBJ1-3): DAGVTQSPTHLIKTRGQQVTLRCSPISGHKSVSWYQQVLGQGPQFIFQYYEKEERGRGNFPDRFSARQFPNYSSELNVNALLLGDSALYLCASSLQSSGNTIYFGEGSWLTVV.